The 10 T cell receptor beta chains presented below share a single source sample, sequenced in a study of blood T cell repertoires in COVID-19. Sequencing used immunoSEQ multiplex PCR; TCRdb keeps in-frame clones, though not all of them. The sample has 210,000 or so clones; over 80% are singletons. The sample taken for sequencing was PBMCs or T cells enriched from blood (not recorded which). The receptor set was obtained from a woman aged 25 to 39 who had been exposed to COVID-19.

The V call is TRBV2, the J call TRBJ1-2, with D perhaps matching TRBD1 (6 bases). Trimming left V 4 bases short and J 4 bases short, with 19 bases between. CDR3 length: 16 amino acids. The germline gives CDR1 SNHLY, CDR2 FYNNEI. CDR3 sequence reads: CASSARDITLAYGYTF. The CDR3 DNA reads as TGTGCCAGCAGTGCCCGGGACATCACCCTCGCCTATGGCTACACCTTC.

The CDR3 sequence: CASSRDRVDGYTF. CDR3 DNA sequence: TGTGCCAGCAGCCGTGACAGGGTGGATGGCTACACCTTC. The chain carries TRBV3-1 (or the pseudogene TRBV3-2) and TRBJ1-2; TRBD1 agrees at 7 bases. CDR1 and CDR2 from the germline V gene are LGHDT and YNNKEL (reference sequence). The CDR3 extends over 13 amino acids. Trimming removed 4 bases from V and 6 bases from J; junction bases left unmatched: 5.

This clone was recorded at least ten times. The chain has TRBV6-4 and TRBJ2-2; tentative D call: TRBD2 (5 bases). This CDR3 is 13 amino acids long. Germline values: CDR1 MRHNA, CDR2 SNTAGT. The V and J ends lost 5 bases and 1 base respectively, with 5 bases between them. CDR3 DNA: TGTGCCAGCAGTAGCGGGAACACCGGGGAGCTGTTTTTT. It translates to CASSSGNTGELFF.

This chain uses TRBV6-5 with TRBJ2-5; 7 nucleotides agree with TRBD1. Germline trimming cut 6 bases from V and 5 bases from J; bases unmatched to any gene: 12. Per germline, CDR1 MNHEY and CDR2 SVGAGI. CDR3 length: 15 residues. CDR3: CASSSSRGWVETQYF. CDR3 sequence (DNA): TGTGCCAGCAGCTCTAGCAGGGGGTGGGTGGAGACCCAGTACTTC.

This clone has a handful of counts. V usage is TRBV7-2 and J usage is TRBJ1-3; 8 bases map to TRBD1. The CDR3 loop spans 16 amino acids. Unmatched junction bases numbered 9, after V lost 4 bases and J lost 4 bases. The V gene's germline CDR1 is SGHTA and CDR2 FQGNSA. For the CDR3, the DNA is TGTGCCAGCAGCTCGCAGACAGGGGTCCCGGGAAACACCATATATTTT. Translating gives CASSSQTGVPGNTIYF. The entire variable domain, with the rest obtained from reference TRBV7-2 and TRBJ1-3, is as follows: GAGVSQSPSNKVTEKGKDVELRCDPISGHTALYWYRQSLGQGLEFLIYFQGNSAPDKSGLPSDRFSAERTGGSVSTLTIQRTQQEDSAVYLCASSSQTGVPGNTIYFGEGSWLTVV.

This clone was seen more than once but under ten times. The chain joins TRBV7-9 to TRBJ1-4, with 7 bases fitting TRBD1. Germline V gives CDR1 SEHNR, CDR2 FQNEAQ (reference sequence). The CDR3 has 14 residues. The J segment lost 4 bases and the V segment lost 3 bases, leaving 2 bases of the junction unmatched. In DNA form, the CDR3 reads TGTGCCAGCAGCTTGACAGGGAATAATGAAAAACTGTTTTTT. Translation gives CASSLTGNNEKLFF.

The gene calls are TRBV4-1 and TRBJ2-3, with D maybe TRBD1 (6 bases). Germline V lookup: CDR1 MGHRA, CDR2 YSYEKL. This CDR3 has 14 amino acids. The V and J ends lost 0 bases and 4 bases respectively, with 8 bases between them. The CDR3 region has the DNA TGCGCCAGCAGCCAAGAAGAGGGGGCAGATACGCAGTATTTT. This gives the protein CASSQEEGADTQYF.

The chain employs TRBV4-1 and TRBJ1-3; D unclear. Trimming removed 4 bases from V and 0 bases from J, with 10 bases in between. Germline CDR1 is MGHRA and CDR2 is YSYEKL. This CDR3 comprises 15 residues. DNA for the CDR3: TGCGCCAGCAGCCGTCAACAGAGCTCTGGAAACACCATATATTTT. Protein product: CASSRQQSSGNTIYF.

The rearrangement links TRBV12-3 or TRBV12-4 to TRBJ2-4, with 10 bases that match TRBD1. This CDR3 contains 13 residues. V was pared by 6 bases and J by 8 bases, with 4 bases of the junction left unmatched. CDR3 loop: CASSDRGQDIQYF. The CDR3 coding sequence is TGTGCCAGCAGCGACAGGGGGCAGGACATTCAGTACTTC.

This chain joins TRBV20-1 and TRBJ2-7; D gene unclear. Germline CDR1 and CDR2: DFQATT and SNEGSKA (reference sequence). The CDR3 loop spans 11 amino acids. V dropped 1 base and J dropped 4 bases, with 5 bases sitting between them. The CDR3 is CSARGEYEQYF. For the CDR3, the DNA is TGCAGTGCTAGAGGAGAGTACGAGCAGTACTTC.